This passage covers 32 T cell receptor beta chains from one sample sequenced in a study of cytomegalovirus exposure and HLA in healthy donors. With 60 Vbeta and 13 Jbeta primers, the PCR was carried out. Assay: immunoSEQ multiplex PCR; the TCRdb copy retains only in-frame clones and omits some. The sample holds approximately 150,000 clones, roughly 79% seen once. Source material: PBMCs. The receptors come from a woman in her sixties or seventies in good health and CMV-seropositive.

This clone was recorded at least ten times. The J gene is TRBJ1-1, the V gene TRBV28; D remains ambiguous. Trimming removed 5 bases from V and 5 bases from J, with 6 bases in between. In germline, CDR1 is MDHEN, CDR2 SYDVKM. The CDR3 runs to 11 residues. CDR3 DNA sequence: TGTGCCAGCAGTCCCGGTACTGAAGCTTTCTTT. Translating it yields CASSPGTEAFF.

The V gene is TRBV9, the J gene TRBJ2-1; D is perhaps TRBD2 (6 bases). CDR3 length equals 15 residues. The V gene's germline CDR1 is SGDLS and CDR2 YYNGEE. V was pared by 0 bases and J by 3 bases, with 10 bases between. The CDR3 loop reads CASSVDGTGYNEQFF. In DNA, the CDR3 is TGTGCCAGCAGCGTAGACGGGACTGGCTACAATGAGCAGTTCTTC.

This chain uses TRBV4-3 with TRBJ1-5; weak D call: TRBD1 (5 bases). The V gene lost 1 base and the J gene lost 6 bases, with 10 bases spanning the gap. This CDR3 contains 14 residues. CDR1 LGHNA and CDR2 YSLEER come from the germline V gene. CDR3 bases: TGCGCCAGCAGCCAAGGGAGGGGAGGTCAGCCCCAGCATTTT. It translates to CASSQGRGGQPQHF.

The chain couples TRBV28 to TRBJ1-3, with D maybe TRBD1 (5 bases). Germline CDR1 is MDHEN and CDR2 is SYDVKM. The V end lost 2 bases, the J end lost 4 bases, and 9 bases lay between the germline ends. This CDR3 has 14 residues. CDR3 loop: CASSLLGAGNTIYF. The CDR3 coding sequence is TGTGCCAGCAGTTTACTAGGGGCGGGAAACACCATATATTTT.

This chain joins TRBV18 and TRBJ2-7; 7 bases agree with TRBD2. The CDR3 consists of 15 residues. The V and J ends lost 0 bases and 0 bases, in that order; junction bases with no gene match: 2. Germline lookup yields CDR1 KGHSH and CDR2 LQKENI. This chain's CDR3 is CASSPPGGSSYEQYF. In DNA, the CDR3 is TGTGCCAGCTCACCACCGGGCGGGAGCTCCTACGAGCAGTACTTC.

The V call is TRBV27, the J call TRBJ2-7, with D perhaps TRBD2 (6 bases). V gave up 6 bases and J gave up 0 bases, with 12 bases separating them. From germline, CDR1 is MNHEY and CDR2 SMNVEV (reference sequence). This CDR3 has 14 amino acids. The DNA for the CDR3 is TGTGCCAGCAGACTACTCGGGAGCTCCTACGAGCAGTACTTC. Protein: CASRLLGSSYEQYF.

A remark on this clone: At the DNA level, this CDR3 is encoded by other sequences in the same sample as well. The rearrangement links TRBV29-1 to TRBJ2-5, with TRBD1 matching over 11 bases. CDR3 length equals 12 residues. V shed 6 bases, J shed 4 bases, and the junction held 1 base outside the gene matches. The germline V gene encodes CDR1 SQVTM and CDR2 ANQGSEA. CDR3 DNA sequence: TGCAGCGTAGGGACAGGGGGAGAGACCCAGTACTTC. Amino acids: CSVGTGGETQYF.

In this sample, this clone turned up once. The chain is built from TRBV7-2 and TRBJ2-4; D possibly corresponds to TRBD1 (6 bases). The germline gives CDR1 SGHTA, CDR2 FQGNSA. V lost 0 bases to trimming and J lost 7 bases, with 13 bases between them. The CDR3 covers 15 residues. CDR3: CASSLAVTDRNIQYF. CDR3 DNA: TGTGCCAGCAGCTTAGCGGTGACAGACAGGAACATTCAGTACTTC.

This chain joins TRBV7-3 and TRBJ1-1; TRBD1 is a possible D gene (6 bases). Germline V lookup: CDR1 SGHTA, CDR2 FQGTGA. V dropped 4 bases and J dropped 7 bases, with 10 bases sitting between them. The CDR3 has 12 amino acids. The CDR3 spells CASSSGQIEAFF. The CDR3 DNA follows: TGTGCCAGCAGCTCCGGACAGATTGAAGCTTTCTTT. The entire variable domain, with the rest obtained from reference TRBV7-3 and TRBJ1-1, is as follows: GAGVSQTPSNKVTEKGKYVELRCDPISGHTALYWYRQSLGQGPEFLIYFQGTGAADDSGLPNDRFFAVRPEGSVSTLKIQRTERGDSAVYLCASSSGQIEAFFGQGTRLTVV.

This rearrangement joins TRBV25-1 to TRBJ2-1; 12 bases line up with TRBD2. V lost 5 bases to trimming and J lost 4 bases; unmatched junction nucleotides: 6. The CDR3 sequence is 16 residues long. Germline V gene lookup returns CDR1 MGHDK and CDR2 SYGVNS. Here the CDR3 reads CASSLTSGRKYNEQFF. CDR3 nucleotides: TGTGCCAGCAGTTTAACTAGCGGGAGGAAATACAATGAGCAGTTCTTC. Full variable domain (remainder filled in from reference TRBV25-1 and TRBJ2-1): EADIYQTPRYLVIGTGKKITLECSQTMGHDKMYWYQQDPGMELHLIHYSYGVNSTEKGDLSSESTVSRIRTEHFPLTLESARPSHTSQYLCASSLTSGRKYNEQFFGPGTRLTVL.

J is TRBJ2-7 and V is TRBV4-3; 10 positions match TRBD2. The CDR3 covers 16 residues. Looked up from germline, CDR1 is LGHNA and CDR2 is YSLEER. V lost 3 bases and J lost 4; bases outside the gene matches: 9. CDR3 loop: CASSHPTSSGRYEQYF. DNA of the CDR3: TGCGCCAGCAGCCATCCCACATCTAGCGGGAGATACGAGCAGTACTTC.

The CDR3 DNA reads TGCGCCAGCAGCTTGGGGGGCCAGCGGGGGATATACGAGCAGTACTTC. This encodes CASSLGGQRGIYEQYF. The V and J genes are TRBV5-1 and TRBJ2-7; 8 bases are a match to TRBD2. The CDR3 has 16 amino acids. Trimming removed 0 bases from V and 4 bases from J; junction bases left unmatched: 9. Germline V gene data show CDR1 as SGHRS and CDR2 as YFSETQ.

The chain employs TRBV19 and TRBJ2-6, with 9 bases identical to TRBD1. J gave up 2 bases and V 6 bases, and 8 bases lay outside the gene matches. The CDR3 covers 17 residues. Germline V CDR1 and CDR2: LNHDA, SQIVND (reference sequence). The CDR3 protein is CASRPWTGVAGANVLTF. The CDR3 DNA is TGTGCCAGTAGACCTTGGACAGGGGTCGCTGGGGCCAACGTCCTGACTTTC.

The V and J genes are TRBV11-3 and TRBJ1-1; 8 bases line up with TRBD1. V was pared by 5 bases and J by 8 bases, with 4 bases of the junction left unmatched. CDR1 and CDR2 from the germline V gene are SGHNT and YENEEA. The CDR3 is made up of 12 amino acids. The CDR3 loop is CASSNNRGEAFF. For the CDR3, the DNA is TGTGCCAGCAGCAACAACAGGGGGGAAGCTTTCTTT.

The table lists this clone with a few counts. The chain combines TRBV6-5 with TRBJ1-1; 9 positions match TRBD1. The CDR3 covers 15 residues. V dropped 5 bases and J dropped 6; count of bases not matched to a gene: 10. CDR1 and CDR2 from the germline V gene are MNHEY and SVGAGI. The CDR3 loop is CASSPTTGGKSEAFF. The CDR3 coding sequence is TGTGCCAGCAGTCCTACTACAGGGGGCAAGTCTGAAGCTTTCTTT.

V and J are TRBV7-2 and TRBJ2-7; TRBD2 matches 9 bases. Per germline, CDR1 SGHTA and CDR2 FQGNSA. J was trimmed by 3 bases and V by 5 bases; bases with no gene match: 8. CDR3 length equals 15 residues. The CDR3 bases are TGTGCCAGCAGCCCGTTAGCGGGAGTAGGCTACGAGCAGTACTTC. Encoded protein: CASSPLAGVGYEQYF.

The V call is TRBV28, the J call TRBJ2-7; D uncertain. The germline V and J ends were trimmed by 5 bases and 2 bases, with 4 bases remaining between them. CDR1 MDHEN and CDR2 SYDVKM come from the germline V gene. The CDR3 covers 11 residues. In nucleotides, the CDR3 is TGTGCCAGCAGTCCGGCCTACGAGCAGTACTTC. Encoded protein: CASSPAYEQYF.

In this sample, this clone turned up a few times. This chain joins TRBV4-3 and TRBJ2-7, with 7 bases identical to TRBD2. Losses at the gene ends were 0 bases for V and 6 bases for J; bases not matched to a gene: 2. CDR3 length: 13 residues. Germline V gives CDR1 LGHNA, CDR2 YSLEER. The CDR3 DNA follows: TGCGCCAGCAGCCAAGATCCGGGAGGCGAGCAGTACTTC. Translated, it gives CASSQDPGGEQYF.

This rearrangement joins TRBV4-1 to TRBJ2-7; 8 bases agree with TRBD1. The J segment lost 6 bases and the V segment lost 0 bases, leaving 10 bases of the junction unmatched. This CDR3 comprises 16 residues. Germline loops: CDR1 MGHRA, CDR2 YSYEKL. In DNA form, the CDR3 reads TGCGCCAGCAGCCAAGATGAGGGACAGGCCTTTTTCGAGCAGTACTTC. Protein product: CASSQDEGQAFFEQYF.

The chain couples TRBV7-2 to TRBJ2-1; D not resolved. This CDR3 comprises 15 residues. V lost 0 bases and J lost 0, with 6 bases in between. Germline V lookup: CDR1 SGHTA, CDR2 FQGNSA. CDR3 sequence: CASSLAHGSYNEQFF. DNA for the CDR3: TGTGCCAGCAGCTTAGCGCACGGCTCCTACAATGAGCAGTTCTTC. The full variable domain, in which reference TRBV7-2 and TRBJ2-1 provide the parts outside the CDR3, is GAGVSQSPSNKVTEKGKDVELRCDPISGHTALYWYRQSLGQGLEFLIYFQGNSAPDKSGLPSDRFSAERTGGSVSTLTIQRTQQEDSAVYLCASSLAHGSYNEQFFGPGTRLTVL.

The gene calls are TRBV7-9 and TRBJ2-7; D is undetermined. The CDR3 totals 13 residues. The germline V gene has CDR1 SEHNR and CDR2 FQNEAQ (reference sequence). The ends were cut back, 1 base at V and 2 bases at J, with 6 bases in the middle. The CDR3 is CASSLVAAYEQYF. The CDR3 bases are TGTGCCAGCAGCTTAGTAGCAGCCTACGAGCAGTACTTC.

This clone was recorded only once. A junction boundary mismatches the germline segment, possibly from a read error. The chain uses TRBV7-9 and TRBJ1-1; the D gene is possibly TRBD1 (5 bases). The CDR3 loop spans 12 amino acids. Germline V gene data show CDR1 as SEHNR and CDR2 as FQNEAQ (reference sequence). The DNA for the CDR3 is TGTGCCAGCAGCCCGGCGGACACTGAATCTTTCTTT. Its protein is CASSPADTESFF.

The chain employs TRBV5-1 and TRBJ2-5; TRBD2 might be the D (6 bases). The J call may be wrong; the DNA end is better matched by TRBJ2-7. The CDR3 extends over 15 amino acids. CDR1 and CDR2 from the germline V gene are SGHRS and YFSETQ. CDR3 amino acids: CASSIDGSPISEQYF. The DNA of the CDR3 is TGCGCCAGCAGCATCGACGGGAGTCCAATTTCCGAGCAGTACTTC.

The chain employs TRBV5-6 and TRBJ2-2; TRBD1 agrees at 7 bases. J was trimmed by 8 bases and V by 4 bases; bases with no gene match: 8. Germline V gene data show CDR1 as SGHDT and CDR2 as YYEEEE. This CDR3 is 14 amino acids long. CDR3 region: CASSIGQATGELFF. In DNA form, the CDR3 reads TGTGCCAGCAGCATCGGACAGGCGACAGGGGAGCTGTTTTTT.

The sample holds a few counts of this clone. This CDR3 is CASSPGTGGASMSRTFF. In nucleotides, the CDR3 is TGCGCCAGCAGCCCGGGGACAGGGGGCGCGTCGATGAGTCGGACTTTCTTT. The genes are TRBV5-1 and TRBJ1-1, with TRBD1 matching 12 bases. CDR1 is SGHRS and CDR2 is YFSETQ in the germline V gene. The J segment lost 12 bases and the V segment lost 4 bases, leaving 19 bases of the junction unmatched. The CDR3 covers 17 residues.

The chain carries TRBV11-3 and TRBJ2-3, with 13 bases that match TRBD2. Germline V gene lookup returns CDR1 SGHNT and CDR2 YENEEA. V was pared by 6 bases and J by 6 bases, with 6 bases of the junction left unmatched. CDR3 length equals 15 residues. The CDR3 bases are TGTGCCAGCAGTCCTGGACTAGCGGGAGCCGATACGCAGTATTTT. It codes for CASSPGLAGADTQYF.

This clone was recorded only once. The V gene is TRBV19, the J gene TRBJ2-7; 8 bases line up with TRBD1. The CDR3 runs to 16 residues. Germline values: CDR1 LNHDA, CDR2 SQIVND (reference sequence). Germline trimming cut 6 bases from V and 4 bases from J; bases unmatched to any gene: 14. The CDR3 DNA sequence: TGTGCCAGTAGCGAATCCGGGACAGGCGCTCTATACGAGCAGTACTTC. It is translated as CASSESGTGALYEQYF. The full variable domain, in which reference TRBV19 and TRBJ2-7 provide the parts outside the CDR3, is DGGITQSPKYLFRKEGQNVTLSCEQNLNHDAMYWYRQDPGQGLRLIYYSQIVNDFQKGDIAEGYSVSREKKESFPLTVTSAQKNPTAFYLCASSESGTGALYEQYFGPGTRLTVT.

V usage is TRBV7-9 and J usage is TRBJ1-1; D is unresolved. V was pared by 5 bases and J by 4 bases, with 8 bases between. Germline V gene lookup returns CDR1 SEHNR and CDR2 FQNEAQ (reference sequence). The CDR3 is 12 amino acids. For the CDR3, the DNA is TGTGCCAGCAGCCCAGAGGGCACTGAAGCTTTCTTT. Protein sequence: CASSPEGTEAFF.

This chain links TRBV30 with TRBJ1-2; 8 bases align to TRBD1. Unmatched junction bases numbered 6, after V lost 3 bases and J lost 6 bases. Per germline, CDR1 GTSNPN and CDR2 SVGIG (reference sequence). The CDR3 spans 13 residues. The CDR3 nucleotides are TGTGCCTGGAGCTCGGGACAGGTGGATGGCTACACCTTC. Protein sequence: CAWSSGQVDGYTF.

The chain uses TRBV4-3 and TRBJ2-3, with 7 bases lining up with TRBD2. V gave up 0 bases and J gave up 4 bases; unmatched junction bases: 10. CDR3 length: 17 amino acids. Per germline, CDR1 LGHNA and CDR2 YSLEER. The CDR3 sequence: CASSQEAKAGLPDTQYF. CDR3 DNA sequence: TGCGCCAGCAGCCAAGAGGCGAAAGCGGGACTCCCAGATACGCAGTATTTT.

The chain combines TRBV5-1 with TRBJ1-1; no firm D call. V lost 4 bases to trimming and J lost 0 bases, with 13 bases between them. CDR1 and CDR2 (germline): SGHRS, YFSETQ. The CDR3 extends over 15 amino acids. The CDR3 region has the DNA TGCGCCAGCAGCGCAGGACTGGGGTTGAACACTGAAGCTTTCTTT. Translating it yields CASSAGLGLNTEAFF.

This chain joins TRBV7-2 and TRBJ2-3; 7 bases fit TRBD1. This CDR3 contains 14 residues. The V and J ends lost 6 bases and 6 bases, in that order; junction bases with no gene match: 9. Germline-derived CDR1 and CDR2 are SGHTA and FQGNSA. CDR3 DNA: TGTGCCAGCAGTTGGGACAGTTACGCGGATACGCAGTATTTT. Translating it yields CASSWDSYADTQYF.